These 32 T cell receptor beta chains came from one sample sequenced in a study of CD8+ T cells in alopecia areata. Treatment denoted: oral pan-JAK inhibitor, 5-10 mg twice daily. Following RNA extraction, reverse transcription yielded cDNA that acted as the sequencing template. Some clones are missing from TCRdb's copy, which holds only in-frame ones; the method was immunoSEQ multiplex PCR. This sample yields some 200,000 clones, of which roughly 50% are seen a single time; 5% to 6% belongs to the top ten. The input for sequencing was CD4+ T cells sorted from blood, taken at week 24, from a patient treated with tofacitinib. These receptors originate from a human donor with alopecia areata.

CDR3 sequence (DNA): TGTGCCAGCAGCTTCAGGGATTTTAACTATGGCTACACCTTC. Its translation is CASSFRDFNYGYTF. The chain is built from TRBV5-4 and TRBJ1-2; possible D gene TRBD1, 5 bases. V lost 2 bases and J lost 1, with 9 bases in between. Germline CDR1 reads SGHNT; CDR2 reads YYREEE (reference sequence). The CDR3 has 14 residues. Full variable domain (outside the CDR3, taken from reference TRBV5-4 and TRBJ1-2): ETGVTQSPTHLIKTRGQQVTLRCSSQSGHNTVSWYQQALGQGPQFIFQYYREEENGRGNFPPRFSGLQFPNYSSELNVNALELDDSALYLCASSFRDFNYGYTFGSGTRLTVV.

This clone was counted between two and nine times. The CDR3 bases are TGTGCCAGCAGCTTTGAACACCCCACAGATACGCAGTATTTT. It encodes CASSFEHPTDTQYF. J is TRBJ2-3 and V is TRBV11-2, with unresolved D. This CDR3 spans 14 amino acids. Germline V gene lookup returns CDR1 SGHAT and CDR2 FQNNGV. V lost 3 bases to trimming and J lost 2 bases, with 9 bases between them.

The table lists this clone with a count of one. This sequence joins TRBV29-1 and TRBJ2-1; D not resolved. V shed 0 bases and J shed 3 bases, with 9 bases lying between them. Per germline, CDR1 SQVTM and CDR2 ANQGSEA. This CDR3 is built from 14 residues. The CDR3 bases are TGCAGCGTTGAAGATATTAACAGCTACAATGAGCAGTTCTTC. Its translation is CSVEDINSYNEQFF.

Remarks on this clone: Compared with germline, one end of the junction differs, possibly owing to a read error. V is TRBV5-1 and J is TRBJ2-3; TRBD2 might be the D (6 bases). Germline assignment: CDR1 SGHRS and CDR2 YFSETQ. The CDR3 totals 13 residues. The CDR3 DNA reads TGCGCCAGCAGTTTGGGACTGCGGGATACGCAGTATTTT. Protein: CASSLGLRDTQYF.

V usage is TRBV29-1 and J usage is TRBJ2-1; 10 nucleotides line up with TRBD2. This CDR3 has 18 residues. CDR1 and CDR2 (germline): SQVTM, ANQGSEA. V shed 6 bases, J shed 1 base, and the junction held 15 bases outside the gene matches. CDR3 in DNA: TGCAGCGTGACAGGTGGGCTACTAGCGGGGTTATCCTACAATGAGCAGTTCTTC. This gives the protein CSVTGGLLAGLSYNEQFF.

V usage is TRBV27 and J usage is TRBJ2-7; D gene unclear. The V and J ends lost 6 bases and 0 bases respectively, with 12 bases between them. Per the germline V gene, CDR1 is MNHEY and CDR2 is SMNVEV (reference sequence). The CDR3 extends over 14 amino acids. CDR3 DNA: TGTGCCAGCAGGCGGAAGCCGGACTCCTACGAGCAGTACTTC. It specifies CASRRKPDSYEQYF.

On this clone itself: This sample includes further DNA sequences coding for the same CDR3. This rearrangement joins TRBV11-2 to TRBJ2-3; 11 nucleotides align to TRBD2. Germline V gene lookup returns CDR1 SGHAT and CDR2 FQNNGV. J gave up 12 bases and V 5 bases, and 7 bases lay outside the gene matches. The CDR3 totals 13 residues. The DNA for the CDR3 is TGTGCCAGCAGCCCAGGACTAGCGGGTGGACAGTATTTT. Amino acids: CASSPGLAGGQYF.

This chain joins TRBV7-9 and TRBJ2-3, with D unresolved. The V gene lost 3 bases and the J gene lost 6 bases, with 7 bases spanning the gap. This CDR3 is 12 amino acids long. In germline, CDR1 is SEHNR, CDR2 FQNEAQ (reference sequence). CDR3 sequence (DNA): TGTGCCAGCAGCTTCGACGGGGATACGCAGTATTTT. It specifies CASSFDGDTQYF.

This chain uses TRBV2 with TRBJ2-3; D gene uncertain. Germline-derived CDR1 and CDR2 are SNHLY and FYNNEI. V lost 4 bases to trimming and J lost 6 bases, with 8 bases between them. This CDR3 contains 12 residues. Written as DNA, the CDR3 is TGTGCCAGCAGTGCAGAGCGTGATACGCAGTATTTT. Protein sequence: CASSAERDTQYF.

The chain is built from TRBV11-2 and TRBJ1-4; D perhaps matches TRBD1 (6 bases). Per the germline V gene, CDR1 is SGHAT and CDR2 is FQNNGV. V was shortened by 1 base and J by 8 bases, with 14 bases between the two germline ends. This CDR3 is 15 amino acids long. For the CDR3, the DNA is TGTGCCAGCAGCTTAGTAGGGGGGGTGTTAGAAAAACTGTTTTTT. Translation gives CASSLVGGVLEKLFF.

This clone was recorded a few times. The chain employs TRBV7-6 and TRBJ1-5; no definite D call. CDR1 and CDR2 from the germline V gene are SGHVS and FNYEAQ. The V end lost 5 bases, the J end lost 4 bases, and 12 bases lay between the germline ends. This CDR3 spans 14 amino acids. CDR3 sequence (DNA): TGTGCCAGCAGCCCCCGGGCAGTTAATCAGCCCCAGCATTTT. It yields the protein CASSPRAVNQPQHF.

The chain employs TRBV4-1 and TRBJ2-1, with 11 bases aligning to TRBD2. Germline V gene data show CDR1 as MGHRA and CDR2 as YSYEKL. V gave up 1 base and J gave up 9 bases; unmatched junction bases: 14. The CDR3 sequence is 18 residues long. CDR3 nucleotides: TGCGCCAGCAGCCAAGTTACTAGCGGGGGCCCACGGCGCAGTGAGCAGTTCTTC. Amino acids: CASSQVTSGGPRRSEQFF.

As for this clone: A much bigger clone sits one base away, suggesting this may be a read error. In nucleotides, the CDR3 is TGTGCCAGCGGCACTAGCACAGATACGCAGTATTTT. This codes for CASGTSTDTQYF. The gene calls are TRBV11-2 and TRBJ2-3; D is uncertain. V lost 8 bases and J 0 bases, leaving 6 bases between the germline ends. Germline V gives CDR1 SGHAT, CDR2 FQNNGV. The CDR3 runs 12 residues.

This chain joins TRBV30 and TRBJ2-5; perhaps TRBD2 as D (5 bases). The CDR3 loop spans 13 amino acids. Deletions cut 3 bases from V and 5 bases from J, with 13 bases between. Germline V gene sequence: CDR1 GTSNPN, CDR2 SVGIG (reference sequence). DNA of the CDR3: TGTGCCTGGAGGACGCAACTAGGGGAGACCCAGTACTTC. It specifies CAWRTQLGETQYF.

The chain combines TRBV4-2 with TRBJ1-5; D is uncertain. This CDR3 is 20 amino acids long. The V end was cut by 4 bases, the J end by 0 bases, with 25 bases between. Germline CDR1 reads LGHNA; CDR2 reads YNFKEQ. CDR3 protein: CASSRPSVFGQLNSNQPQHF. CDR3 coding DNA: TGTGCCAGCAGCCGGCCTTCTGTCTTTGGGCAGCTTAATAGCAATCAGCCCCAGCATTTT.

This clone appeared a few times. The chain links TRBV7-9 to TRBJ1-3; D is unresolved. The CDR3 is made up of 12 amino acids. Germline V gene sequence: CDR1 SEHNR, CDR2 FQNEAQ (reference sequence). Deletions cut 2 bases from V and 1 base from J, with 0 bases between. The CDR3 is CASSLSGNTIYF. The DNA of the CDR3 is TGTGCCAGCAGCTTATCTGGAAACACCATATATTTT.

This rearrangement joins TRBV6-6 to TRBJ2-3; 7 bases line up with TRBD1. CDR1 MNHNY and CDR2 SVGAGI come from the germline V gene (reference sequence). J was trimmed by 2 bases and V by 6 bases; bases with no gene match: 8. CDR3 length: 15 residues. The CDR3 region has the DNA TGTGCCAGCAGCTCCCGGGACAGAGACACAGATACGCAGTATTTT. Protein product: CASSSRDRDTDTQYF.

This clone has just a few counts. The rearrangement links TRBV28 to TRBJ2-6, with D unresolved. The CDR3 is made up of 15 amino acids. Germline CDR1 MDHEN, CDR2 SYDVKM. Trimming removed 6 bases at V and 0 bases at J, with 9 bases between. CDR3 nucleotide sequence: TGTGCCAGCAGGTCGCCGAGCTCTGGGGCCAACGTCCTGACTTTC. This sequence encodes CASRSPSSGANVLTF.

This chain uses TRBV5-1 with TRBJ1-2; D is unresolved. The CDR3 sequence is 14 residues long. The germline V gene encodes CDR1 SGHRS and CDR2 YFSETQ. The V end lost 4 bases, the J end lost 4 bases, and 14 bases lay between the germline ends. The CDR3 is CASSPPREGYGYTF. The CDR3 DNA reads TGCGCCAGCAGCCCACCAAGGGAAGGCTATGGCTACACCTTC.

This sequence joins TRBV29-1 and TRBJ2-7, with D perhaps TRBD1 (5 bases). The germline V gene has CDR1 SQVTM and CDR2 ANQGSEA. This CDR3 region has 14 residues. V gave up 7 bases and J gave up 2 bases, with 18 bases separating them. CDR3 nucleotide sequence: TGCAGCGCTGCACCTGGTCCAGGGACCTACGAGCAGTACTTC. Translated, it gives CSAAPGPGTYEQYF.

V is TRBV7-8 and J is TRBJ1-2; D remains ambiguous. The CDR3 is made up of 16 amino acids. Trimming took off 5 bases at V and 0 bases at J, with 16 bases between the two ends. The germline gives CDR1 SGHVS, CDR2 FQNEAQ. The CDR3 nucleotides are TGTGCCAGCAGCCGTTTTTCGGAGAATACTAACTATGGCTACACCTTC. Its protein product is CASSRFSENTNYGYTF.

The rearrangement joins TRBV27 to TRBJ1-1; D unresolved. V was trimmed by 5 bases and J by 4 bases, leaving 11 bases between them. CDR3 length: 13 residues. Germline V lookup: CDR1 MNHEY, CDR2 SMNVEV (reference sequence). The CDR3 sequence is CASSPQLGTEAFF. CDR3 coding DNA: TGTGCCAGCAGTCCCCAGCTAGGCACTGAAGCTTTCTTT.

This rearrangement joins TRBV5-1 to TRBJ2-5; D is ambiguous. Germline lookup yields CDR1 SGHRS and CDR2 YFSETQ. CDR3 size: 14 residues. The germline V and J ends were trimmed by 4 bases and 5 bases, with 15 bases remaining between them. CDR3 sequence reads: CASSVTDLRETQYF. In DNA form, the CDR3 reads TGCGCCAGCAGCGTTACAGACCTTAGGGAGACCCAGTACTTC.

Worth noting for this clone: Other DNA variants within this sample encode the same CDR3. The chain is built from TRBV29-1 and TRBJ1-3; D remains unclear. Trimming removed 2 bases from V and 1 base from J, with 3 bases in between. Germline CDR1 and CDR2: SQVTM and ANQGSEA. This CDR3 spans 12 amino acids. For the CDR3, the DNA is TGCAGCGTTGAATATTCTGGAAACACCATATATTTT. It yields the protein CSVEYSGNTIYF. The full variable domain, in which reference TRBV29-1 and TRBJ1-3 provide the parts outside the CDR3, is SAVISQKPSRDICQRGTSLTIQCQVDSQVTMMFWYRQQPGQSLTLIATANQGSEATYESGFVIDKFPISRPNLTFSTLTVSNMSPEDSSIYLCSVEYSGNTIYFGEGSWLTVV.

Points on this clone: Distinct nucleotide sequences in the sample also encode this CDR3. The V call is TRBV9, the J call TRBJ2-5; D remains ambiguous. This CDR3 has 11 amino acids. Germline assignment: CDR1 SGDLS and CDR2 YYNGEE. V lost 0 bases to trimming and J lost 5 bases, with 2 bases between them. CDR3 sequence (DNA): TGTGCCAGCAGCGTAGATGAGACCCAGTACTTC. It specifies CASSVDETQYF. Full variable domain (rest looked up from reference TRBV9 and TRBJ2-5): DSGVTQTPKHLITATGQRVTLRCSPRSGDLSVYWYQQSLDQGLQFLIQYYNGEERAKGNILERFSAQQFPDLHSELNLSSLELGDSALYFCASSVDETQYFGPGTRLLVL.

CDR3: CASSVRDSLVRQYF. CDR3 DNA sequence: TGTGCCAGCAGCGTACGGGACAGTTTAGTTCGGCAGTACTTC. V is TRBV9 and J is TRBJ2-7; 7 bases are shared with TRBD1. CDR1 SGDLS and CDR2 YYNGEE come from the germline V gene. J was trimmed by 9 bases and V by 1 base; bases with no gene match: 10. The CDR3 length is 14 residues.

In this sample, this clone turned up a few times. The genes are TRBV18 and TRBJ2-1; unclear D gene. Trimming left V 3 bases short and J 15 bases short, with 24 bases between. Germline-derived CDR1 and CDR2 are KGHSH and LQKENI. The CDR3 sequence is 15 residues long. CDR3 sequence (DNA): TGTGCCAGCTCACCCTCGCAGGTCTTGTCTCTACTGTTGTTCTTC. This gives the protein CASSPSQVLSLLLFF.

The chain is built from TRBV5-4 and TRBJ1-6; D gene uncertain. Germline lookup yields CDR1 SGHNT and CDR2 YYREEE (reference sequence). CDR3 length: 15 residues. Trimming took 0 bases from V and 7 from J, leaving 11 bases between them. The CDR3 sequence: CASSLDIQPNSPLHF. The DNA of the CDR3 is TGTGCCAGCAGCTTGGACATTCAGCCAAATTCACCCCTCCACTTT.

The CDR3 DNA sequence: TGTGCCAGCAGCTCAAAGGGACAGCTGCAAGAGACCCAGTACTTC. It encodes CASSSKGQLQETQYF. The rearrangement uses TRBV11-2 and TRBJ2-5, with 7 positions matching TRBD1. The CDR3 contains 15 residues. In germline, CDR1 is SGHAT, CDR2 FQNNGV. With V trimmed by 4 bases and J by 2 bases, 7 bases remained unmatched.

The chain combines TRBV7-2 with TRBJ2-7, with D tentatively TRBD2 (5 bases). CDR1 and CDR2 from the germline V gene are SGHTA and FQGNSA. V was cut by 2 bases and J by 3 bases, with 14 bases left in between. There are 15 residues in the CDR3. CDR3 in DNA: TGTGCCAGCAGCTTACGCGTGGGAGTCGACTACGAGCAGTACTTC. As protein: CASSLRVGVDYEQYF.

The rearrangement links TRBV5-4 to TRBJ2-5; 10 nucleotides match TRBD2. CDR1 and CDR2 from the germline V gene are SGHNT and YYREEE (reference sequence). Trimming took 3 bases from V and 2 from J; bases not matched to a gene: 10. CDR3 length equals 17 residues. CDR3 residues: CASSSPGAGGGQETQYF. The CDR3 DNA is TGTGCCAGCAGCTCGCCTGGAGCGGGGGGGGGACAAGAGACCCAGTACTTC.

Only a few counts were recorded for this clone. V is TRBV5-1 and J is TRBJ2-5; 9 bases line up with TRBD2. J was trimmed by 4 bases and V by 0 bases; bases with no gene match: 7. CDR3 length: 16 amino acids. Germline V CDR1 and CDR2: SGHRS, YFSETQ. CDR3 region: CASSLAGGRARETQYF. For the CDR3, the DNA is TGCGCCAGCAGCTTGGCGGGCGGGAGGGCCAGAGAGACCCAGTACTTC.